This is a list of T cell receptor beta chains from one sample in a study of cytomegalovirus exposure and HLA in healthy donors. Sequencing used immunoSEQ multiplex PCR; TCRdb keeps in-frame clones, though not all of them. The sample holds about 120,000 clones, about 76% seen once. The sample consisted of PBMCs. All receptors come from a woman in her thirties or forties in good health and CMV-seronegative. CDR3s include the opening cysteine and the closing phenylalanine or tryptophan. Each record gives: V gene, clone size, D gene, J gene, CDR3 protein, CDR3 DNA. The D gene is left open where the match is weak. Size is omitted from some rows. Given values are once, few, many or a class for expanded clones.

V gene: TRBV7-2
clone size: -
D gene: TRBD1
J gene: TRBJ2-1
CDR3 protein: CASSLTGTETYNEQFF
CDR3 DNA: TGTGCCAGCAGCTTAACTGGGACAGAAACCTACAATGAGCAGTTCTTC

V gene: TRBV4-2
clone size: -
D gene: -
J gene: TRBJ1-1
CDR3 protein: CASSQDRSGTEAFF
CDR3 DNA: TGTGCCAGCAGCCAAGATCGGTCGGGCACTGAAGCTTTCTTT

V gene: TRBV19
clone size: -
D gene: -
J gene: TRBJ1-2
CDR3 protein: CASSQPPQWGYTF
CDR3 DNA: TGTGCCAGTAGCCAACCCCCGCAGTGGGGCTACACCTTC

V gene: TRBV7-6
clone size: few
D gene: -
J gene: TRBJ1-6
CDR3 protein: CASSFQAQANSPLHF
CDR3 DNA: TGTGCCAGCAGCTTTCAGGCACAGGCGAATTCACCCCTCCACTTT

V gene: TRBV4-3
clone size: -
D gene: -
J gene: TRBJ2-4
CDR3 protein: CASSQDSQGLLAKNIQYF
CDR3 DNA: TGCGCCAGCAGCCAAGATTCACAGGGTTTACTAGCCAAAAACATTCAGTACTTC

V gene: TRBV4-2
clone size: -
D gene: -
J gene: TRBJ1-2
CDR3 protein: CASSRGGDYGYTF
CDR3 DNA: TGTGCCAGCAGCAGAGGGGGGGACTATGGCTACACCTTC

V gene: TRBV7-2
clone size: -
D gene: TRBD2
J gene: TRBJ2-7
CDR3 protein: CASSPRLAFYEQYF
CDR3 DNA: TGTGCCAGCAGCCCCAGACTAGCCTTCTACGAGCAGTACTTC

V gene: TRBV5-1
clone size: once
D gene: TRBD2
J gene: TRBJ2-3
CDR3 protein: CASTLAGVDTQYF
CDR3 DNA: TGCGCCAGCACACTAGCGGGGGTAGATACGCAGTATTTT

V gene: TRBV20-1
clone size: -
D gene: -
J gene: TRBJ1-1
CDR3 protein: CSANQGSRAFF
CDR3 DNA: TGCAGTGCTAACCAGGGCAGTAGGGCTTTCTTT

V gene: TRBV4-1
clone size: -
D gene: TRBD1
J gene: TRBJ1-5
CDR3 protein: CASSQLLGTGGPQHF
CDR3 DNA: TGCGCCAGCAGCCAATTACTCGGGACAGGTGGGCCCCAGCATTTT

V gene: TRBV30
clone size: once
D gene: TRBD1
J gene: TRBJ1-5
CDR3 protein: CAWILPLDRDNQPQHF
CDR3 DNA: TGTGCCTGGATCTTACCCCTAGACAGGGATAATCAGCCCCAGCATTTT

V gene: TRBV10-3
clone size: -
D gene: TRBD1
J gene: TRBJ2-7
CDR3 protein: CAIRPGTASYEQYF
CDR3 DNA: TGTGCCATCAGACCCGGGACAGCCTCCTACGAGCAGTACTTC

V gene: TRBV6-5
clone size: -
D gene: TRBD1
J gene: TRBJ2-7
CDR3 protein: CASSPGQPAMLYF
CDR3 DNA: TGTGCCAGCAGCCCGGGACAGCCTGCTATGCTGTACTTC

V gene: TRBV6-5
clone size: -
D gene: -
J gene: TRBJ1-5
CDR3 protein: CASSSGREEQPQHF
CDR3 DNA: TGTGCCAGCAGCTCAGGGAGGGAGGAACAGCCCCAGCATTTT

V gene: TRBV5-6
clone size: -
D gene: -
J gene: TRBJ2-3
CDR3 protein: CASSFFQGRTDTQYF
CDR3 DNA: TGTGCCAGCAGCTTCTTTCAGGGGCGCACAGATACGCAGTATTTT

V gene: TRBV6-5
clone size: -
D gene: TRBD1
J gene: TRBJ2-5
CDR3 protein: CASSYGTGGGETQYF
CDR3 DNA: TGTGCCAGCAGTTACGGGACAGGGGGTGGAGAGACCCAGTACTTC

V gene: TRBV2
clone size: -
D gene: -
J gene: TRBJ1-4
CDR3 protein: CASRPRTSIGGEKLFF
CDR3 DNA: TGTGCCAGCAGACCCCGTACGAGTATCGGCGGTGAAAAACTGTTTTTT

V gene: TRBV5-4
clone size: -
D gene: -
J gene: TRBJ2-5
CDR3 protein: CASSSLTSLETQYF
CDR3 DNA: TGTGCCAGCAGCTCCTTAACTAGCTTGGAGACCCAGTACTTC

V gene: TRBV28
clone size: -
D gene: TRBD1
J gene: TRBJ1-1
CDR3 protein: CASSFRTGVTEAFF
CDR3 DNA: TGTGCCAGCAGTTTTAGGACAGGGGTCACTGAAGCTTTCTTT

V gene: TRBV5-1
clone size: -
D gene: TRBD2
J gene: TRBJ2-1
CDR3 protein: CASSLVPSGDYNEQFF
CDR3 DNA: TGCGCCAGCAGCTTGGTTCCTAGCGGAGACTACAATGAGCAGTTCTTC

V gene: TRBV28
clone size: -
D gene: -
J gene: TRBJ1-5
CDR3 protein: CASSLVQGGQPQHF
CDR3 DNA: TGTGCCAGCAGTTTAGTTCAGGGCGGTCAGCCCCAGCATTTT

V gene: TRBV2
clone size: -
D gene: -
J gene: TRBJ1-5
CDR3 protein: CASSLGGFQPQHF
CDR3 DNA: TGTGCCAGCAGTCTGGGGGGTTTTCAGCCCCAGCATTTT

V gene: TRBV30
clone size: -
D gene: -
J gene: TRBJ1-1
CDR3 protein: CAWSVVGSTEAFF
CDR3 DNA: TGTGCCTGGAGTGTGGTAGGGAGCACTGAAGCTTTCTTT

V gene: TRBV5-5
clone size: -
D gene: -
J gene: TRBJ1-2
CDR3 protein: CASSLTLLIGGYTF
CDR3 DNA: TGTGCCAGCAGCTTGACCCTTCTGATCGGTGGCTACACCTTC

V gene: TRBV27
clone size: -
D gene: -
J gene: TRBJ1-5
CDR3 protein: CASSLSIAGKSNQPQHF
CDR3 DNA: TGTGCCAGCAGTTTATCGATCGCAGGGAAAAGCAATCAGCCCCAGCATTTT

V gene: TRBV5-1
clone size: -
D gene: TRBD1
J gene: TRBJ1-2
CDR3 protein: CASSLGQGSAYGYTF
CDR3 DNA: TGCGCCAGCAGCTTGGGACAGGGTTCGGCTTATGGCTACACCTTC

V gene: TRBV5-8
clone size: -
D gene: TRBD1
J gene: TRBJ1-2
CDR3 protein: CATRTGPGYTF
CDR3 DNA: TGTGCCACCCGGACAGGTCCGGGCTACACCTTC

V gene: TRBV7-3
clone size: -
D gene: TRBD2
J gene: TRBJ2-1
CDR3 protein: CASSLLGLAGANEQFF
CDR3 DNA: TGTGCCAGCAGCTTACTGGGACTAGCGGGGGCTAATGAGCAGTTCTTC

V gene: TRBV2
clone size: -
D gene: -
J gene: TRBJ1-2
CDR3 protein: CASSEWGASGYTF
CDR3 DNA: TGTGCCAGCAGTGAGTGGGGCGCATCTGGCTACACCTTC

V gene: TRBV27
clone size: -
D gene: TRBD1
J gene: TRBJ1-1
CDR3 protein: CASSPYPGGEAFF
CDR3 DNA: TGTGCCAGCAGTCCGTACCCAGGGGGTGAAGCTTTCTTT

V gene: TRBV4-1
clone size: -
D gene: TRBD1
J gene: TRBJ2-7
CDR3 protein: CASSQEPQGAYEQYF
CDR3 DNA: TGCGCCAGCAGCCAAGAGCCCCAGGGGGCTTACGAGCAGTACTTC

V gene: TRBV30
clone size: -
D gene: TRBD1
J gene: TRBJ1-1
CDR3 protein: CAWSRGQGVSRTFF
CDR3 DNA: TGTGCCTGGTCCAGGGGGCAGGGGGTAAGTAGGACTTTCTTT

V gene: TRBV11-2
clone size: -
D gene: -
J gene: TRBJ1-2
CDR3 protein: CASSLAGGLGYTF
CDR3 DNA: TGTGCCAGCAGCTTAGCCGGGGGGCTTGGCTACACCTTC

V gene: TRBV4-1
clone size: -
D gene: -
J gene: TRBJ2-2
CDR3 protein: CASSQVRAGWGTGGLFF
CDR3 DNA: TGCGCCAGCAGCCAAGTTAGGGCCGGCTGGGGCACCGGGGGGCTGTTTTTT

V gene: TRBV5-6
clone size: -
D gene: TRBD1
J gene: TRBJ1-5
CDR3 protein: CASSQWTGRNQPQHF
CDR3 DNA: TGTGCCAGCAGCCAGTGGACAGGGCGCAATCAGCCCCAGCATTTT

V gene: TRBV7-2
clone size: -
D gene: TRBD2
J gene: TRBJ2-2
CDR3 protein: CASSLVIAGEAGELFF
CDR3 DNA: TGTGCCAGCAGCTTAGTCATAGCGGGAGAGGCCGGGGAGCTGTTTTTT

V gene: TRBV4-3
clone size: many
D gene: -
J gene: TRBJ1-5
CDR3 protein: CASSQDLRPGANQPQHF
CDR3 DNA: TGCGCCAGCAGCCAAGATCTGCGGCCAGGGGCCAATCAGCCCCAGCATTTT

V gene: TRBV2
clone size: few
D gene: TRBD1
J gene: TRBJ2-7
CDR3 protein: CASRGQGIYEQYF
CDR3 DNA: TGTGCCAGCCGGGGACAGGGAATATACGAGCAGTACTTC

V gene: TRBV19
clone size: -
D gene: -
J gene: TRBJ2-1
CDR3 protein: CASSIQGSEQFF
CDR3 DNA: TGTGCCAGTAGTATACAGGGGAGTGAGCAGTTCTTC

V gene: TRBV30
clone size: -
D gene: -
J gene: TRBJ1-1
CDR3 protein: CAWSVGRGVTEAFF
CDR3 DNA: TGTGCCTGGAGTGTAGGCAGGGGAGTAACTGAAGCTTTCTTT

V gene: TRBV11-1
clone size: -
D gene: -
J gene: TRBJ1-1
CDR3 protein: CASSFLQMNTEAFF
CDR3 DNA: TGTGCCAGCAGCTTTTTACAGATGAACACTGAAGCTTTCTTT

V gene: TRBV5-1
clone size: -
D gene: -
J gene: TRBJ1-1
CDR3 protein: CASSAGGLMNTEAFF
CDR3 DNA: TGCGCCAGCAGCGCGGGAGGGTTGATGAACACTGAAGCTTTCTTT

V gene: TRBV18
clone size: -
D gene: -
J gene: TRBJ2-7
CDR3 protein: CASSFFSGTGESEQYF
CDR3 DNA: TGTGCCAGCTCTTTCTTTTCCGGGACGGGAGAGAGCGAGCAGTACTTC

V gene: TRBV15
clone size: -
D gene: -
J gene: TRBJ2-1
CDR3 protein: CATSRVGGSYNEQFF
CDR3 DNA: TGTGCCACCAGCAGAGTCGGCGGATCCTACAATGAGCAGTTCTTC

V gene: TRBV19
clone size: -
D gene: -
J gene: TRBJ1-2
CDR3 protein: CASSTLDSYGYTF
CDR3 DNA: TGTGCCAGTAGCACCCTAGACAGCTATGGCTACACCTTC

V gene: TRBV10-1
clone size: -
D gene: TRBD1
J gene: TRBJ2-1
CDR3 protein: CVSSPGQGSEQFF
CDR3 DNA: TGCGTCAGCAGTCCGGGACAGGGGTCTGAGCAGTTCTTC

V gene: TRBV11-2
clone size: -
D gene: TRBD1
J gene: TRBJ1-4
CDR3 protein: CASSPTGTGLTNEKLFF
CDR3 DNA: TGTGCCAGCAGCCCAACCGGGACAGGGTTAACTAATGAAAAACTGTTTTTT

V gene: TRBV11-2
clone size: once
D gene: -
J gene: TRBJ1-4
CDR3 protein: CASSFSGMANEKLFF
CDR3 DNA: TGTGCCAGCAGTTTCAGTGGCATGGCTAATGAAAAACTGTTTTTT

V gene: TRBV5-4
clone size: -
D gene: -
J gene: TRBJ1-2
CDR3 protein: CASRPTGNFGNYGYTF
CDR3 DNA: TGTGCCAGCAGACCCACAGGGAACTTCGGTAACTATGGCTACACCTTC

V gene: TRBV6-6
clone size: -
D gene: TRBD1
J gene: TRBJ1-1
CDR3 protein: CASRPGGLDTEAFF
CDR3 DNA: TGTGCCAGCAGACCAGGGGGCTTGGACACTGAAGCTTTCTTT

V gene: TRBV7-2
clone size: -
D gene: TRBD1
J gene: TRBJ1-1
CDR3 protein: CASILLGDSTEAFF
CDR3 DNA: TGTGCCAGCATCCTTCTGGGGGACAGCACTGAAGCTTTCTTT

V gene: TRBV27
clone size: -
D gene: -
J gene: TRBJ1-6
CDR3 protein: CASSFGGSPYNSPLHF
CDR3 DNA: TGTGCCAGCAGTTTCGGGGGATCCCCCTATAATTCACCCCTCCACTTT

V gene: TRBV7-8
clone size: -
D gene: -
J gene: TRBJ1-1
CDR3 protein: CASSATGNTEAFF
CDR3 DNA: TGTGCCAGCAGCGCGACAGGGAACACTGAAGCTTTCTTT

V gene: TRBV21-1
clone size: -
D gene: -
J gene: TRBJ1-6
CDR3 protein: CASSNRGDRKTSSYNSPLHF
CDR3 DNA: TGTGCCAGCAGCAATCGGGGGGACAGGAAAACCAGCTCCTATAATTCACCCCTCCACTTT

V gene: TRBV6-1
clone size: -
D gene: TRBD2
J gene: TRBJ2-1
CDR3 protein: CASSEGTSGGADEQFF
CDR3 DNA: TGTGCCAGCAGTGAAGGGACTAGCGGGGGGGCCGATGAGCAGTTCTTC

V gene: TRBV5-1
clone size: -
D gene: TRBD2
J gene: TRBJ2-5
CDR3 protein: CASSSGQLAEAGGTQYF
CDR3 DNA: TGCGCCAGCAGCTCGGGCCAACTAGCGGAGGCCGGTGGGACCCAGTACTTC